The rows below give T cell receptor beta chains drawn from one sample of a study of CD8+CD57+ T cells in acquired aplastic anemia. TCRdb recomputed calls from the reads with MiXCR, one row per CDR3 protein. This sample carries around 19,000 distinct CDR3 sequences, 30% to 40% of them seen once, and the ten largest clones take over 75%. The material sequenced was CD8+CD57+ T cells sorted from PBMCs. The origin of the receptors is a human donor with aplastic anemia. The CDR3 runs from the conserved cysteine through the conserved F or W. The D gene is left open where the match is weak. Size values are once, few and many counts, or a class for expanded clones, and some rows have none.

TRBD1 | TRBJ1-5 | NA | TRBV20-1 | TGCAGTGCTAATAGGAAGGGGGCAGTCGGTAGCAATCAGCCCCAGCATTTT | CSANRKGAVGSNQPQHF
TRBD1 | TRBJ2-3 | few | TRBV10-1 | TGCGCCAGCAGTGAGCCGACAGGGGAATACACAGATACGCAGTATTTT | CASSEPTGEYTDTQYF
TRBD2 | TRBJ2-7 | NA | TRBV7-2 | TGTGCCAGCAACTTAGATAGCGGGATCCCCTACGAGCAGTACTTC | CASNLDSGIPYEQYF
NA | TRBJ2-3 | NA | TRBV4-2 | TGTGCCAGCAGCCAGTATGGGACTACAGATACGCAGTATTTT | CASSQYGTTDTQYF
NA | TRBJ2-6 | NA | TRBV27 | TGTGCCAGCAGTTTATGGGGGGCTACCGGTGGGGCCAACGTCCTGACTTTC | CASSLWGATGGANVLTF
NA | TRBJ2-5 | medium-sized | TRBV2 | TGTGCCAGCAGTGCTCAATTAAATCGTAGAGGAAGTCAAGAGACCCAGTACTTC | CASSAQLNRRGSQETQYF
NA | TRBJ2-5 | few | TRBV20-1 | TGCAGTGCTAGAGGAGGGGACCTATGGAAGACCCAGTACTTC | CSARGGDLWKTQYF
NA | TRBJ2-1 | NA | TRBV2 | TGTGCCAGCAGTGAAGCGCCAGAGCAGTTCTTC | CASSEAPEQFF
NA | TRBJ2-5 | NA | TRBV15 | TGTGCCACCAGCAGAGATCTTACTAGCAGGAACCAAGAGACCCAGTACTTC | CATSRDLTSRNQETQYF
NA | TRBJ2-3 | few | TRBV7-8 | TGTGCCAGCAGCTTGGGTGGAATTAGCACAGATACGCAGTATTTT | CASSLGGISTDTQYF
NA | TRBJ2-3 | once | TRBV5-5 | TGTGCCAGCAGCTCCCTCCCCGGGGGCTTGGCAGATACGCAGTATTTT | CASSSLPGGLADTQYF
TRBD2 | TRBJ2-3 | NA | TRBV6-1 | TGTGCCAGCAGGAGGGGACTAGCGGGAAGGGGAGATACGCAGTATTTT | CASRRGLAGRGDTQYF
NA | TRBJ2-3 | few | TRBV9 | TGTGCCAGCAGCCACTCCGAGGATACGCAGTATTTT | CASSHSEDTQYF
NA | TRBJ2-1 | NA | TRBV5-1 | TGTGCCAGCAGCCCCTCGGCCAGGGGCGGTGAGCAGTTCTTC | CASSPSARGGEQFF
TRBD1 | TRBJ2-1 | many | TRBV10-3 | TGTGCCATCAGTGGAGGGGGACAGGGGCCTTACAATGAGCAGTTCTTC | CAISGGGQGPYNEQFF
NA | TRBJ2-1 | NA | TRBV7-9 | TGTGCCAGCAGCACACAAAGGGGGGTTCGGAATGAGCAGTTCTTC | CASSTQRGVRNEQFF
TRBD2 | TRBJ2-3 | NA | TRBV10-3 | TGTGCCATCAGTGCGGCGGGGGGGGGCACAGATACGCAGTATTTT | CAISAAGGGTDTQYF
NA | TRBJ2-3 | few | TRBV7-9 | TGTGCCAGCACCCGTCTTGCGGAACGCACAGATACGCAGTATTTT | CASTRLAERTDTQYF
NA | TRBJ2-1 | NA | TRBV20-1 | TGCAGTGCTAGTGACCTCTCGGGTGATGAGCAGTTCTTC | CSASDLSGDEQFF
NA | TRBJ1-5 | NA | TRBV7-9 | TGTGCCAGCAGCTTAGGGGGTTGGAATCAGCCCCAGCATTTT | CASSLGGWNQPQHF